The source of this TCR beta chain is a study of T cell changes during pregnancy in multiple sclerosis. Looked up from germline, CDR1 is SGHAT and CDR2 is FQNNGV. The CDR3 consists of 14 residues. The ends lost 5 bases at V and 5 bases at J; junction bases unmatched: 7. Data came from immunoSEQ multiplex PCR; TCRdb stores just in-frame clones and leaves some out. This sample yields around 36,000 clones, of which around 90% are seen a single time; less than 8.5% belongs to the top ten. This chain connects TRBV11-2 to TRBJ2-5; TRBD2 aligns across 8 bases. This specimen was CD8+ T cells from peripheral blood mononuclear cells, taken before pregnancy. The receptor's source is a female donor with multiple sclerosis, enrolled in a pregnancy study. The CDR3 loop is CASSKAGVAETQYF. In DNA, the CDR3 is TGTGCCAGCAGCAAAGCGGGAGTTGCGGAGACCCAGTACTTC. The variable domain in full, completed from reference TRBV11-2 and TRBJ2-5, reads EAGVAQSPRYKIIEKRQSVAFWCNPISGHATLYWYQQILGQGPKLLIQFQNNGVVDDSQLPKDRFSAERLKGVDSTLKIQPAKLEDSAVYLCASSKAGVAETQYFGPGTRLLVL.